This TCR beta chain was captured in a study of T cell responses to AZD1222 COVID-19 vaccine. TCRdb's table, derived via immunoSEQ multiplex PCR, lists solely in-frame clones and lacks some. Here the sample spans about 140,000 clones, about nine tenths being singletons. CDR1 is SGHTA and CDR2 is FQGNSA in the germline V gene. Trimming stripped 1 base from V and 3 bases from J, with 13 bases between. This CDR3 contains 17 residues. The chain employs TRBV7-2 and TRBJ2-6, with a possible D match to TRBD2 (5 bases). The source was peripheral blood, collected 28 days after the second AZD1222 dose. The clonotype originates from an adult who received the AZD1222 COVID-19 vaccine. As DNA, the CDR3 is TGTGCCAGCAGCTTAGGGCCTAGCTTCATTGGGGCCAACGTCCTGACTTTC. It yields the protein CASSLGPSFIGANVLTF.